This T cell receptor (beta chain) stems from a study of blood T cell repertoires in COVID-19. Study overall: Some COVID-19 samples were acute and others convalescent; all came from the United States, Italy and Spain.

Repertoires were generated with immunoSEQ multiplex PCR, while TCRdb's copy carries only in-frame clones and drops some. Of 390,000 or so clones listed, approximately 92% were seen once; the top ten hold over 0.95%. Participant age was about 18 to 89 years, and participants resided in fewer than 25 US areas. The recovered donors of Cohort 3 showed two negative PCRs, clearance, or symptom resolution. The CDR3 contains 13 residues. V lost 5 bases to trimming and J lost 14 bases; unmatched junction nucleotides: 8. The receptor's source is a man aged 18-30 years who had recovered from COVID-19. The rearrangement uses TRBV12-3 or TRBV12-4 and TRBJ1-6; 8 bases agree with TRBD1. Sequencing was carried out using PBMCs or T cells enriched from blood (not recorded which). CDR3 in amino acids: CASSPHRGMSLHF. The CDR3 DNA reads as TGTGCCAGCAGTCCTCACAGGGGGATGTCCCTCCACTTT.